A single sample gave rise to the 2 T cell receptor beta chains below, sequenced in a study of human T cells and chemical hapten exposure. TCRdb re-called the RACE reads through MiXCR, storing one row per CDR3 protein. The sample records 80,000 to 100,000 distinct CDR3 sequences, roughly an eighth being singletons. The sample's time point: patch test 1, 2 weeks after DPC sensitization. The treatment here: therapeutic diphenylcyclopropenone sensitization with weekly scalp DPC. This sample comprised whole blood, obtained in connection with sensitization to the hapten diphenylcyclopropenone (DPC). These receptors were obtained from a middle-aged woman with alopecia areata. Some clones in this sample may be carry-over from other donors' samples.

This clonotype was observed at least ten times. V gene TRBV6-2 or TRBV6-3 combines with J gene TRBJ1-2, with 8 bases that match TRBD1. Germline V gives CDR1 MNHEY, CDR2 SVGEGT. This CDR3 spans 14 amino acids. The V gene end was trimmed by 6 bases and the J gene end by 6 bases; junction bases not matched to a gene: 9. The CDR3 DNA sequence: TGTGCCAGCAGATCCCAACAGGGGGTTAATGGCTACACCTTC. Protein product: CASRSQQGVNGYTF.

This rearrangement joins TRBV7-9 to TRBJ2-3, with 13 bases aligning to TRBD2. Per germline, CDR1 SEHNR and CDR2 FQNEAQ (reference sequence). V gave up 6 bases and J gave up 4 bases; unmatched junction bases: 4. The length of the CDR3 is 15 residues. CDR3 loop: CASSDGLAGADTQYF. CDR3 nucleotide sequence: TGTGCCAGCAGTGACGGACTAGCGGGAGCAGATACGCAGTATTTT.